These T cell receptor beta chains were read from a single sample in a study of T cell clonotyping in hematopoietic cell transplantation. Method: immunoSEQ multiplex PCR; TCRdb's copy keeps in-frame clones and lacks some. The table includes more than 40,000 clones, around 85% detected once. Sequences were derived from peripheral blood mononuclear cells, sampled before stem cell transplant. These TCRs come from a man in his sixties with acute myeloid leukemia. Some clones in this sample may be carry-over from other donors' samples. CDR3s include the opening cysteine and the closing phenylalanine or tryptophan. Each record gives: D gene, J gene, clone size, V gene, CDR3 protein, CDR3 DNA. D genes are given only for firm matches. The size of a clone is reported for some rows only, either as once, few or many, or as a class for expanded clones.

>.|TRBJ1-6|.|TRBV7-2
CASSLYGTQFNSPLHF
TGTGCCAGCAGCTTATACGGGACTCAGTTTAATTCACCCCTCCACTTT
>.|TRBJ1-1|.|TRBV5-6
CASSLGPEVEAFF
TGTGCCAGCAGCTTGGGACCCGAAGTTGAAGCTTTCTTT
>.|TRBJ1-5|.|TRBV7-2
CASSLTPQSNQPQHF
TGTGCCAGCAGCTTAACCCCCCAGAGTAATCAGCCCCAGCATTTT
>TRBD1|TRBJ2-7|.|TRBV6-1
CASSEQGALEQYF
TGTGCCAGCAGTGAACAGGGGGCGCTTGAGCAGTACTTC
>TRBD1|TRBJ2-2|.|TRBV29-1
CSEGQGNTGELFF
TGCAGCGAGGGACAGGGGAACACCGGGGAGCTGTTTTTT
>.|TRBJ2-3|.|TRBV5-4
CASSSTGTLTQYF
TGTGCCAGCAGCTCTACCGGGACGCTTACGCAGTATTTT
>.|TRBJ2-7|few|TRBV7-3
CASSPEIWSGEQYF
TGTGCCAGCAGCCCAGAGATCTGGTCAGGCGAGCAGTACTTC
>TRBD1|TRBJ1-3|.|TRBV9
CASTTGLTGGNTIYF
TGTGCCAGCACTACGGGGTTGACAGGGGGAAACACCATATATTTT
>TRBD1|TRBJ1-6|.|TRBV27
CASRNRGTGDNSPLHF
TGTGCCAGCAGAAACAGAGGGACAGGGGATAATTCACCCCTCCACTTT
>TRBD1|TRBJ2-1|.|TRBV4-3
CASSQRTGKSYNEQFF
TGCGCCAGCAGCCAACGGACAGGGAAGTCCTACAATGAGCAGTTCTTC
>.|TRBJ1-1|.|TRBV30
CAWIRSGGAFF
TGTGCCTGGATCAGGTCGGGAGGGGCTTTCTTT
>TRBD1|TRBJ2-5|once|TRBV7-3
CASSYGTGQETQYF
TGTGCCAGCAGCTACGGGACAGGGCAAGAGACCCAGTACTTC
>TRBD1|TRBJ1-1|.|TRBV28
CASSNPGQGWNTEAFF
TGTGCCAGCAGTAACCCGGGACAGGGCTGGAACACTGAAGCTTTCTTT
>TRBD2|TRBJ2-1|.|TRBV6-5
CASSYSGSGGNNEQFF
TGTGCCAGCAGTTACTCGGGTAGCGGGGGCAACAATGAGCAGTTCTTC
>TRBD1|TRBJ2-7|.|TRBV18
CASSPGTVNSYEQYF
TGTGCCAGCTCACCAGGGACAGTTAACTCCTACGAGCAGTACTTC
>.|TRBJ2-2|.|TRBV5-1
CASRPSGRGTGLGSGNTGELFF
TGCGCCAGCAGGCCCTCCGGTAGGGGGACTGGCCTGGGTAGCGGGAACACCGGGGAGCTGTTTTTT
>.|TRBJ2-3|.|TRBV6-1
CAGETRITDTQYF
TGTGCCGGCGAGACCCGTATCACGGATACGCAGTATTTT
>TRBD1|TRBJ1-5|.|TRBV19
CASSIDTGGGQPQHF
TGTGCCAGTAGTATAGATACAGGGGGTGGGCAGCCCCAGCATTTT
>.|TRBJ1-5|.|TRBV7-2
CASSLWGKVNQPQHF
TGTGCCAGCAGCTTATGGGGGAAGGTAAATCAGCCCCAGCATTTT
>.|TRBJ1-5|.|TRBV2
CASSVEGLSNQPQHF
TGTGCCAGCAGTGTCGAGGGGCTGAGCAATCAGCCCCAGCATTTT
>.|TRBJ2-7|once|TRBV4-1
CASSQVGGLYEQYF
TGCGCCAGCAGCCAAGTCGGGGGCCTCTACGAGCAGTACTTC
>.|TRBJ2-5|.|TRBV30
CAWNVRGLGETQYF
TGTGCCTGGAATGTCAGGGGCCTAGGAGAGACCCAGTACTTC
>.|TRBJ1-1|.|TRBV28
CASSTGQPEAFF
TGTGCCAGCAGTACGGGACAACCTGAAGCTTTCTTT
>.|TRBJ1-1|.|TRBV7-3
CASSPGRNMNTEAFF
TGTGCCAGCAGCCCCGGACGCAACATGAACACTGAAGCTTTCTTT
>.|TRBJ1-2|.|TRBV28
CASSSDAVYGYTF
TGTGCCAGCAGCTCCGACGCGGTCTATGGCTACACCTTC
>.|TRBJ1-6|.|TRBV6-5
CATRGGANNSPLHF
TGTGCCACCCGGGGGGGGGCGAATAATTCACCCCTCCACTTT
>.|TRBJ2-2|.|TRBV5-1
CASSPRGDGELFF
TGCGCCAGCAGCCCTCGAGGAGACGGGGAGCTGTTTTTT
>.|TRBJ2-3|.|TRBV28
CASSGYFRDRADTQYF
TGTGCCAGCAGTGGATACTTCCGGGACCGGGCAGATACGCAGTATTTT
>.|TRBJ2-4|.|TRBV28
CASSLGQPLAKNIQYF
TGTGCCAGCAGTTTAGGCCAGCCTTTAGCCAAAAACATTCAGTACTTC
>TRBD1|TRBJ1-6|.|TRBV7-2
CASSAGGTESSPLHF
TGTGCCAGCAGCGCTGGCGGGACAGAATCCTCACCCCTCCACTTT
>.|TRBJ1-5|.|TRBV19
CASSAGYSNQPQHF
TGTGCCAGTAGCGCGGGCTATAGCAATCAGCCCCAGCATTTT
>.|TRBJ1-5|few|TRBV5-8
CASSHPTGGSNQPQHF
TGTGCCAGCAGCCACCCGACGGGGGGAAGCAATCAGCCCCAGCATTTT
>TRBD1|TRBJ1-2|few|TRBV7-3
CASSLGTGYGYTF
TGTGCCAGCAGCTTAGGGACAGGGTATGGCTACACCTTC
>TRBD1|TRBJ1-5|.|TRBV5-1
CASSTGTASNQPQHF
TGCGCCAGCAGCACCGGGACAGCCAGCAATCAGCCCCAGCATTTT
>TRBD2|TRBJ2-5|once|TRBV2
CASSVSGETQYF
TGTGCCAGCAGTGTTAGCGGGGAGACCCAGTACTTC
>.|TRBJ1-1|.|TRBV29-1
CSVVKGTLSYTEAFF
TGCAGCGTTGTAAAGGGGACCTTGTCCTACACTGAAGCTTTCTTT
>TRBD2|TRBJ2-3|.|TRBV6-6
CASSTPSGGAWDTQYF
TGTGCCAGCAGTACACCTAGCGGGGGGGCCTGGGATACGCAGTATTTT
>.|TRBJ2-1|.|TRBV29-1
CSVGAVEQFF
TGCAGCGTTGGGGCGGTGGAGCAGTTCTTC
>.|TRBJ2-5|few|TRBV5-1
CASSFAGEETQYF
TGCGCCAGCAGCTTTGCAGGAGAAGAGACCCAGTACTTC
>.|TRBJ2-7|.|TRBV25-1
CASQGHHYEQYF
TGTGCCAGCCAGGGACACCACTACGAGCAGTACTTC
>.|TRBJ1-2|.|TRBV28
CASSGGGSGYTF
TGTGCCAGCAGCGGAGGAGGGTCTGGCTACACCTTC
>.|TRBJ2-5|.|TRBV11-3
CASSLVRSQETQYF
TGTGCCAGCAGCTTAGTACGGTCCCAAGAGACCCAGTACTTC
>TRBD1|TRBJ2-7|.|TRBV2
CASELTGFYEQYF
TGTGCCAGCGAGTTGACAGGGTTCTACGAGCAGTACTTC
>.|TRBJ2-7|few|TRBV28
CASSFSPTGPLSYEQYF
TGTGCCAGCAGTTTCTCACCGACAGGCCCCCTCTCTTACGAGCAGTACTTC
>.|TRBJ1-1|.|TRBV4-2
CASSRVGGRGHAEAFF
TGTGCCAGCAGCCGCGTAGGGGGACGGGGGCACGCTGAAGCTTTCTTT
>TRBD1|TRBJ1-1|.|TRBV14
CASSSRGNTESFF
TGTGCCAGCAGCTCCAGGGGGAACACTGAATCTTTCTTT
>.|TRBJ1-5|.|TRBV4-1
CASSQDGRGNQPQHF
TGCGCCAGCAGCCAAGATGGACGGGGCAATCAGCCCCAGCATTTT
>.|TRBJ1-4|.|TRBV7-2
CASSRDGGNEKLFF
TGTGCCAGCAGCCGGGACGGCGGTAATGAAAAACTGTTTTTT
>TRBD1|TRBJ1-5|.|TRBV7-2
CASSLKGAEQPQHF
TGTGCCAGCAGCTTGAAGGGGGCGGAACAGCCCCAGCATTTT